This T cell receptor (beta chain) was profiled in a study of blood T cells in healthy people across ages. Germline-derived CDR1 and CDR2 are MGHDK and SYGVNS. Unmatched junction bases numbered 7, after V lost 2 bases and J lost 2 bases. This CDR3 is 16 amino acids long. A sample-barcoded 5' primer and a J-beta primer mix were used in a second PCR of about 7 to 12 cycles. TCRdb re-called the 5' RACE reads with MiXCR, one entry per CDR3 protein. This sample has 550,000 to 750,000 distinct CDR3 sequences; over 20% occur once, and the top ten carry around 3.4%. This receptor was obtained from a man between 65 and 85 years old in good health. This chain connects TRBV25-1 to TRBJ2-7; TRBD1 agrees at 9 bases. The specimen sequenced was blood. The CDR3 reads CASSETGTGMAYEQYF. The CDR3 DNA follows: TGTGCCAGCAGTGAAACCGGGACAGGGATGGCCTACGAGCAGTACTTC.